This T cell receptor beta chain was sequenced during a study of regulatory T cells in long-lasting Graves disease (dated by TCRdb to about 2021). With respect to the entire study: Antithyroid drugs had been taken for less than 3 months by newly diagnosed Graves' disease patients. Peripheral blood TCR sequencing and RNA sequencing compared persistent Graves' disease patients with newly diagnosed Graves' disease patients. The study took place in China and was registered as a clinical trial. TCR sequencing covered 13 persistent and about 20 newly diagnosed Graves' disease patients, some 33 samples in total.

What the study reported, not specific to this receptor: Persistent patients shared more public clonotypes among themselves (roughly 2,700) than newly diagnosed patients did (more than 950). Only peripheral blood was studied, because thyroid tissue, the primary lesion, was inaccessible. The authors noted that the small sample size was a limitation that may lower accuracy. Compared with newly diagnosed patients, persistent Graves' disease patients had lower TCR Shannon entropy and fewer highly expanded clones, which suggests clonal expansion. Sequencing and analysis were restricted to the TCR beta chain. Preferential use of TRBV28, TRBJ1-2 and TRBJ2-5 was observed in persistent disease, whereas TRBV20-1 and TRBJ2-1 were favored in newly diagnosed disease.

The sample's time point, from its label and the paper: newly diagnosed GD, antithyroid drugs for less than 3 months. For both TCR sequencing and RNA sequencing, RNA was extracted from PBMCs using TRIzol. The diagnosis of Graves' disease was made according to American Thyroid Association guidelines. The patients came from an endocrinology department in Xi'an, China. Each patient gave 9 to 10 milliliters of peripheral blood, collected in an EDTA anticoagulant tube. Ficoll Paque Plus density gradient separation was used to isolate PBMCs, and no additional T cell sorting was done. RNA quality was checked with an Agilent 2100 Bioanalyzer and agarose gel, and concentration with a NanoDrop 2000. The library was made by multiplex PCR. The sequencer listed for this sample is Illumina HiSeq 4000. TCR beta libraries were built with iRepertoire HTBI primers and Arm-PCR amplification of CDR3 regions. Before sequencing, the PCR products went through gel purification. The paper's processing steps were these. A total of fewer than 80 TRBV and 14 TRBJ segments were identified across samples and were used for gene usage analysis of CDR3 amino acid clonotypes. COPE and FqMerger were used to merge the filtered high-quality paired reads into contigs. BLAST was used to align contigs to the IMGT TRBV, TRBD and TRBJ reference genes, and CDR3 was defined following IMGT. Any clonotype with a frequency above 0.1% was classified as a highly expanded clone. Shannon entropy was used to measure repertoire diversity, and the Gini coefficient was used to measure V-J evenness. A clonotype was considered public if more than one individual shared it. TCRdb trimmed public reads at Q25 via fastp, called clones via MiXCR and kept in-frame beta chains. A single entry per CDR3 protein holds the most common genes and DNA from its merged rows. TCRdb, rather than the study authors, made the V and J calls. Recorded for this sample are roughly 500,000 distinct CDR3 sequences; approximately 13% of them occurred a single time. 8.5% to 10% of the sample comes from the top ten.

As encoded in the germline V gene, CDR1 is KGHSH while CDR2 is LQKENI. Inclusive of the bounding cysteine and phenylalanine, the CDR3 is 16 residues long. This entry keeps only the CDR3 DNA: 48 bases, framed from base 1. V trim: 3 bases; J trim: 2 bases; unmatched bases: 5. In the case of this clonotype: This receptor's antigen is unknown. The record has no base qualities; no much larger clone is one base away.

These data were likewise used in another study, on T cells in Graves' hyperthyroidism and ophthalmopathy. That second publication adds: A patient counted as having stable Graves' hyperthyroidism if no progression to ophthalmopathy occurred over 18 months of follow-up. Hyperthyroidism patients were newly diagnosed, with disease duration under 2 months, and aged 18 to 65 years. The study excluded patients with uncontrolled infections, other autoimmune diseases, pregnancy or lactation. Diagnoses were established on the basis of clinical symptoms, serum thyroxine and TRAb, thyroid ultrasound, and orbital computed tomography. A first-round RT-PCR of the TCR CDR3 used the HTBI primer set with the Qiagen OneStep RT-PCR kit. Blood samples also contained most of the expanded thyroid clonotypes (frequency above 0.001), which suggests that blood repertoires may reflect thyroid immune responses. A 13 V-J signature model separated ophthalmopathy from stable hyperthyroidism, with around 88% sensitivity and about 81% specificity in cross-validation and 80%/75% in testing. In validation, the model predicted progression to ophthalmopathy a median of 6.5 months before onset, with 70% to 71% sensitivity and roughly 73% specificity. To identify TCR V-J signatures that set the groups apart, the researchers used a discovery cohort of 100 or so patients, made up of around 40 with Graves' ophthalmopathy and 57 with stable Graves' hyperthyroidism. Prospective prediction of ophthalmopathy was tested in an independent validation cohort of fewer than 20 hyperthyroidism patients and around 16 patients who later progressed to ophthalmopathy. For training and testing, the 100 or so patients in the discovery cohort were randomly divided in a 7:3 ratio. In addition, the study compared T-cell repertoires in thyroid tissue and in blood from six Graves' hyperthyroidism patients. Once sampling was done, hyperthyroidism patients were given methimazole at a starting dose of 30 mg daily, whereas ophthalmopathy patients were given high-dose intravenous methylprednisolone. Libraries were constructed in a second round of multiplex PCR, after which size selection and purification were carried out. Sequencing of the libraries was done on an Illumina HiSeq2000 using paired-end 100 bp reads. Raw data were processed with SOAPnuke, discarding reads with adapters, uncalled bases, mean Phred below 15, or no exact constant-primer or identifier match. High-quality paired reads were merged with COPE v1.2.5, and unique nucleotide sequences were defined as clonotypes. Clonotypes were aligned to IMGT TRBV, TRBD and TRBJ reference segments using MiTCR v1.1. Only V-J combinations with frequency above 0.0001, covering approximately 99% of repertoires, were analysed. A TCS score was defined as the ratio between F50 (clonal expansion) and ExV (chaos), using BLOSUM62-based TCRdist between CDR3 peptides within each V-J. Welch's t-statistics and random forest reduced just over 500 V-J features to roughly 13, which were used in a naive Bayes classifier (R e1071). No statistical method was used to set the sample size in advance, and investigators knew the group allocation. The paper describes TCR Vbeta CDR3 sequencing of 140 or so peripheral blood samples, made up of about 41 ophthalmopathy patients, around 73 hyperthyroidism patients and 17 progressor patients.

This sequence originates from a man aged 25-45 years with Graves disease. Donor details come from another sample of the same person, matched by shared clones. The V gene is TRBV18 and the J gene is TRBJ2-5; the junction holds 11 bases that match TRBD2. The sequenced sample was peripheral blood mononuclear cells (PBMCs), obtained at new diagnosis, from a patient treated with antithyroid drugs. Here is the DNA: TGTGCCAGCTCACCGTTAGCGGGAGGGCTTCAAGAGACCCAGTACTTC. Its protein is CASSPLAGGLQETQYF.